The 28 T cell receptor beta chains reported below all come from one sample, sequenced in a study of shared clonotypes between healthy human individuals. Assay: immunoSEQ multiplex PCR; the TCRdb copy retains only in-frame clones and omits some. The table has over 95,000 clones, about 70% seen once. Sequenced: memory CD8+ T cells sorted from blood. The sample's subset: CD45RO+ cells pooled with CCR7-negative TemRA cells. These receptors were taken from a woman in her 30s in good health.

The chain couples TRBV10-2 to TRBJ1-1; D gene ambiguous. Per the germline V gene, CDR1 is WSHSY and CDR2 is SAAADI. The length of the CDR3 is 12 residues. The V and J ends lost 2 bases and 11 bases respectively, with 12 bases between them. The CDR3 reads CASSEGLIGAFF. The CDR3 DNA reads as TGCGCCAGCAGTGAGGGCCTGATCGGGGCTTTCTTT.

In this sample, this clone turned up many times. This CDR3 is CASSLGGNTEAFF. The DNA of the CDR3 is TGTGCCAGCAGCTTGGGGGGGAACACTGAAGCTTTCTTT. The chain has TRBV5-6 and TRBJ1-1, with D unresolved. In germline, CDR1 is SGHDT, CDR2 YYEEEE. The V and J ends lost 0 bases and 1 base respectively, with 4 bases between them. The CDR3 is 13 residues long.

The chain recombines TRBV7-9 with TRBJ2-7; D not resolved. The V gene's germline CDR1 is SEHNR and CDR2 FQNEAQ (reference sequence). The CDR3 has 17 amino acids. V lost 0 bases to trimming and J lost 3 bases, with 18 bases between them. DNA of the CDR3: TGTGCCAGCAGCTTAGCGGCCGCCCCCGGGTCGGTCTACGAGCAGTACTTC. This translates into CASSLAAAPGSVYEQYF.

Comment on this clone: This sample also contains other DNA sequences that code for the same CDR3. The chain recombines TRBV5-1 with TRBJ2-7; TRBD2 is a possible D gene (6 bases). Germline loops: CDR1 SGHRS, CDR2 YFSETQ. The V end lost 0 bases, the J end lost 4 bases, and 8 bases lay between the germline ends. The CDR3 is 13 residues long. DNA for the CDR3: TGCGCCAGCAGCTTGGCGGCGGGATACGAGCAGTACTTC. This encodes CASSLAAGYEQYF.

This chain connects TRBV18 to TRBJ2-7; D is perhaps TRBD2 (6 bases). CDR1 is KGHSH, CDR2 LQKENI, per germline. The CDR3 loop spans 19 amino acids. V was cut by 3 bases and J by 5 bases, with 29 bases left in between. CDR3 nucleotides: TGTGCCAGCTCACCGCACCGCCCCCGACTAGTTCAATTCTACCACGAGCAGTACTTC. Its protein is CASSPHRPRLVQFYHEQYF.

This chain links TRBV27 with TRBJ2-1; D unresolved. The CDR3 loop spans 14 amino acids. The germline CDR1 and CDR2 sequences are MNHEY and SMNVEV (reference sequence). V was pared by 7 bases and J by 0 bases, with 10 bases between. The CDR3 coding sequence is TGTGCCAGCAATTATCTAAGCTCCTACAATGAGCAGTTCTTC. It specifies CASNYLSSYNEQFF.

There are many counts of this clone. This rearrangement joins TRBV6-1 to TRBJ2-7; possibly TRBD1 for D (6 bases). With 6 bases removed from V and 7 bases from J, the gap between germline ends came to 19 bases. The CDR3 runs 14 residues. Germline CDR1 is MNHNS and CDR2 is SASEGT. This chain's CDR3 is CASSQQGPPGEQYF. The CDR3 bases are TGTGCCAGCAGCCAACAGGGTCCCCCAGGAGAGCAGTACTTC.

This clone has only a few counts. V gene TRBV7-9 combines with J gene TRBJ1-4; the D gene is possibly TRBD1 (6 bases). CDR3 length equals 17 residues. Germline V gives CDR1 SEHNR, CDR2 FQNEAQ (reference sequence). Trimming removed 5 bases from V and 5 bases from J, with 21 bases in between. The CDR3 nucleotides read TGTGCCAGCAGCCCATCTTTGAGGGGGGGCCCAAATGAAAAACTGTTTTTT. It specifies CASSPSLRGGPNEKLFF.

V is TRBV2 and J is TRBJ1-1; D ambiguous. Trimming cost V 4 bases and J 7 bases, with 7 bases left between them. This CDR3 is built from 11 residues. CDR1 SNHLY and CDR2 FYNNEI come from the germline V gene. The CDR3 DNA follows: TGTGCCAGCAGTGGGGCAGTTGAAGCTTTCTTT. Amino acid sequence: CASSGAVEAFF. Using reference TRBV2 and TRBJ1-1 for the parts outside the CDR3, the full variable domain is EPEVTQTPSHQVTQMGQEVILRCVPISNHLYFYWYRQILGQKVEFLVSFYNNEISEKSEIFDDQFSVERPDGSNFTLKIRSTKLEDSAMYFCASSGAVEAFFGQGTRLTVV.

This sequence joins TRBV27 and TRBJ2-3; 7 bases line up with TRBD2. There are 12 residues in the CDR3. Germline trimming cut 2 bases from V and 14 bases from J; bases unmatched to any gene: 7. CDR1 and CDR2 (germline): MNHEY, SMNVEV (reference sequence). The DNA for the CDR3 is TGTGCCAGCAGTTTAAACGGGGGGTCTCCGTATTTT. This codes for CASSLNGGSPYF.

V usage is TRBV6-1 and J usage is TRBJ2-1; 8 bases align to TRBD2. CDR1 is MNHNS, CDR2 SASEGT, per germline. The V and J ends lost 6 bases and 5 bases, in that order; junction bases with no gene match: 9. The CDR3 is 15 amino acids. CDR3 sequence (DNA): TGTGCCAGCAGAGCCGGGACTAGATTTCACAATGAGCAGTTCTTC. Protein sequence: CASRAGTRFHNEQFF.

The chain combines TRBV28 with TRBJ2-7; 12 bases align to TRBD2. This CDR3 is 19 amino acids long. Germline V CDR1 and CDR2: MDHEN, SYDVKM. Trimming at V came to 3 bases and at J to 0 bases, leaving 12 bases not matched to a gene. CDR3 residues: CASSFPKTSGGLFSYEQYF. The DNA of the CDR3 is TGTGCCAGCAGTTTCCCCAAGACTAGCGGGGGTCTCTTCTCCTACGAGCAGTACTTC.

This clone was observed many times. The V gene is TRBV19, the J gene TRBJ2-6; 8 bases align to TRBD1. The germline CDR1 and CDR2 sequences are LNHDA and SQIVND (reference sequence). J was trimmed by 0 bases and V by 8 bases; bases with no gene match: 6. This CDR3 is 16 amino acids long. CDR3 protein: CASSNTGGSGANVLTF. CDR3 DNA: TGTGCCAGTTCTAATACAGGGGGCTCTGGGGCCAACGTCCTGACTTTC.

With respect to this clone: Given a much more abundant clone one base away, this may be a read error. The same CDR3 also results from other DNA sequences found in this sample. V usage is TRBV5-5 and J usage is TRBJ1-1; no firm D call. CDR1 is SGHKS and CDR2 is YYEKEE in the germline V gene (reference sequence). This CDR3 spans 14 amino acids. This CDR3 is CASRFDRGRTEAFF. The CDR3 nucleotides are TGTGCTAGCAGATTCGACCGTGGGAGAACTGAAGCTTTCTTT.

This clone was found a few times. The chain carries TRBV10-3 and TRBJ2-3; no firm D call. This CDR3 contains 14 residues. V lost 0 bases and J 6 bases, leaving 10 bases between the germline ends. Germline V gene data show CDR1 as ENHRY and CDR2 as SYGVKD. CDR3 amino acids: CAISESLDADTQYF. The CDR3 DNA sequence: TGTGCCATCAGTGAGTCGTTGGACGCTGATACGCAGTATTTT.

The chain couples TRBV10-3 to TRBJ2-7; 9 nucleotides agree with TRBD1. With 6 bases clipped from V and 3 bases from J, the junction kept 18 bases outside the gene matches. This CDR3 is 18 amino acids long. CDR1 is ENHRY, CDR2 SYGVKD, per germline. The DNA for the CDR3 is TGTGCCATCAGCGGAGTAGGAGGGGGGACAGGGCGTAACTACGAGCAGTACTTC. Translated, it gives CAISGVGGGTGRNYEQYF.

This clone came up many times. The rearrangement links TRBV6-6 to TRBJ1-1; no firm D call. Trimming removed 7 bases at V and 1 base at J, with 13 bases between. Germline V lookup: CDR1 MNHNY, CDR2 SVGAGI (reference sequence). The length of the CDR3 is 14 residues. The CDR3 DNA reads TGTGCCAGCACCTACGCGGACCAGAACACTGAAGCTTTCTTT. It is translated as CASTYADQNTEAFF.

This clone has ten or more counts. The chain links TRBV11-2 to TRBJ2-7, with D maybe TRBD1 (5 bases). Trimming took 5 bases from V and 5 from J, leaving 19 bases between them. CDR1 and CDR2 from the germline V gene are SGHAT and FQNNGV. The CDR3 has 15 amino acids. For the CDR3, the DNA is TGTGCCAGCAGCCTAGGGGCGGCTAGTTTTAACGAGCAGTACTTC. It codes for CASSLGAASFNEQYF.

This chain's CDR3 is CASSEAGGNQPQHF. DNA of the CDR3: TGCGCCAGCAGTGAGGCAGGGGGAAATCAGCCCCAGCATTTT. The V and J genes are TRBV10-1 and TRBJ1-5; 7 nucleotides agree with TRBD1. Trimming took 2 bases from V and 4 from J; bases not matched to a gene: 2. The CDR3 is 14 amino acids. Germline CDR1 and CDR2: WNHNN and SYGVQD (reference sequence).

The chain links TRBV18 to TRBJ1-2, with 7 bases lining up with TRBD1. CDR1 KGHSH and CDR2 LQKENI come from the germline V gene. CDR3 size: 16 residues. With 3 bases clipped from V and 4 bases from J, the junction kept 11 bases outside the gene matches. CDR3 coding DNA: TGTGCCAGCTCACCGCCCCCCCCAGGGGGAGGCTATGGCTACACCTTC. It codes for CASSPPPPGGGYGYTF.

Only a few counts were recorded for this clone. The V gene is TRBV20-1, the J gene TRBJ1-6, with unresolved D. Per the germline V gene, CDR1 is DFQATT and CDR2 is SNEGSKA (reference sequence). Trimming removed 1 base at V and 13 bases at J, with 8 bases between. The CDR3 runs to 11 residues. As DNA, the CDR3 is TGCAGTGCTAGAGTGATGGGTCCCCTCCACTTT. Protein: CSARVMGPLHF.

Here the CDR3 DNA reads TGTGCCACCAGCAGAGGGGGACTAGCAGCCTCCTACGAGCAGTACTTC. It codes for CATSRGGLAASYEQYF. The rearrangement uses TRBV15 and TRBJ2-7; 9 nucleotides match TRBD2. The trim removed 1 base at V and 0 bases at J, leaving 4 bases unmatched. The CDR3 covers 16 residues. Germline-derived CDR1 and CDR2 are LNHNV and YYDKDF (reference sequence).

The chain uses TRBV7-7 and TRBJ2-1, with D possibly matching TRBD1 (6 bases). With 0 bases removed from V and 7 bases from J, the gap between germline ends came to 7 bases. CDR3 size: 13 residues. The V gene's germline CDR1 is SSHAT and CDR2 FNYEAQ (reference sequence). The CDR3 DNA is TGTGCCAGCAGCTTAGCCGGGACAAATGAGCAGTTCTTC. It codes for CASSLAGTNEQFF.

The chain recombines TRBV9 with TRBJ2-5; unclear D gene. Germline-derived CDR1 and CDR2 are SGDLS and YYNGEE. The V gene lost 7 bases and the J gene lost 3 bases, with 4 bases spanning the gap. The CDR3 sequence is 10 residues long. CDR3 sequence (DNA): TGTGCCAGCGGCGAAGAGACCCAGTACTTC. Protein sequence: CASGEETQYF.

In nucleotides, the CDR3 is TGTGCCAGCAGCTGGGCAGGGGTTCGTGAGCAGTTCTTC. Its protein product is CASSWAGVREQFF. The chain combines TRBV7-9 with TRBJ2-1; D is possibly TRBD1 (6 bases). Between the trimmed V and J ends, which lost 4 bases and 9 bases, there was a span of 13 bases. The germline V gene has CDR1 SEHNR and CDR2 FQNEAQ (reference sequence). CDR3 length equals 13 residues.

This clone showed up just a few times. The genes are TRBV4-1 and TRBJ1-1, with D unresolved. V was trimmed by 6 bases and J by 1 base, leaving 9 bases between them. Germline-derived CDR1 and CDR2 are MGHRA and YSYEKL. The CDR3 length is 13 residues. The CDR3 loop is CASRLDTNTEAFF. The CDR3 nucleotides are TGCGCCAGCAGGCTTGACACGAACACTGAAGCTTTCTTT.

This clone has a single count. The rearrangement joins TRBV7-9 to TRBJ2-7, with 11 bases lining up with TRBD2. CDR1 and CDR2 from the germline V gene are SEHNR and FQNEAQ (reference sequence). The CDR3 runs 15 residues. Trimming removed 2 bases from V and 7 bases from J; junction bases left unmatched: 7. CDR3 DNA sequence: TGTGCCAGCAGCTTATATCTAGCGGGAGGCCCGGAGCAGTACTTC. Protein sequence: CASSLYLAGGPEQYF.

The CDR3 reads CASSQDGGYEQYF. CDR3 bases: TGCGCCAGCAGCCAAGATGGGGGCTACGAGCAGTACTTC. The rearrangement links TRBV4-1 to TRBJ2-7; the D call may be TRBD1 or TRBD2 (5 bases each). Germline CDR1 and CDR2: MGHRA and YSYEKL. The CDR3 runs to 13 residues. The ends were cut back, 0 bases at V and 3 bases at J, with 6 bases in the middle.